Each of the 32 T cell receptor beta chains below was sequenced from the same sample in a study of blood T cell repertoires in COVID-19. The data were produced by immunoSEQ multiplex PCR, yet TCRdb's version contains in-frame clones alone and is incomplete. This sample has about 160,000 clones, with roughly nine tenths found just once. What was sequenced was peripheral blood. The receptors originated from a woman in her sixties or seventies with acute or convalescent COVID-19.

This clone appeared a few times. This chain connects TRBV19 to TRBJ1-3; no clear D gene. The CDR3 sequence is 17 residues long. V was cut by 2 bases and J by 0 bases, with 14 bases left in between. The V gene's germline CDR1 is LNHDA and CDR2 SQIVND (reference sequence). CDR3: CASSITGVRNSGNTIYF. CDR3 coding DNA: TGTGCCAGTAGTATAACTGGTGTCAGGAACTCTGGAAACACCATATATTTT. Together with reference TRBV19 and TRBJ1-3, the CDR3 gives the full variable domain: DGGITQSPKYLFRKEGQNVTLSCEQNLNHDAMYWYRQDPGQGLRLIYYSQIVNDFQKGDIAEGYSVSREKKESFPLTVTSAQKNPTAFYLCASSITGVRNSGNTIYFGEGSWLTVV.

This clone has only a few counts. The gene calls are TRBV21-1 and TRBJ1-4; the table's D call, TRBD1, has no DNA check behind it. TRBV21-1 constitutes a pseudogene. CDR3 length: 19 residues. CDR3 coding DNA: TGTGCCAGCAGCAAAGAGCCCAGGGCCAGGGGATCCTCGGATGAAAAACTGTTTTTT. Residues: CASSKEPRARGSSDEKLFF.

The rearrangement links TRBV7-8 to TRBJ2-3; 12 nucleotides match TRBD2. V lost 2 bases and J lost 6; bases outside the gene matches: 12. Germline CDR1 is SGHVS and CDR2 is FQNEAQ. The CDR3 consists of 18 residues. The DNA for the CDR3 is TGTGCCAGCAGCTTACCGAGGCTCGGGACTAGCGGGCGGGATACGCAGTATTTT. It codes for CASSLPRLGTSGRDTQYF.

CDR3 region: CASSLGRFGEQATNYGYTF. In nucleotides, the CDR3 is TGTGCCAGCAGCTTAGGTAGATTCGGTGAGCAAGCGACTAACTATGGCTACACCTTC. V and J are TRBV11-3 and TRBJ1-2; D unresolved. The CDR3 has 19 amino acids. Germline V gene lookup returns CDR1 SGHNT and CDR2 YENEEA. Trimming took 1 base from V and 0 from J, leaving 21 bases between them.

The chain combines TRBV2 with TRBJ1-5; possible D gene TRBD1, 5 bases. Looked up from germline, CDR1 is SNHLY and CDR2 is FYNNEI. The V and J ends lost 7 bases and 7 bases respectively, with 14 bases between them. This CDR3 spans 13 amino acids. In DNA form, the CDR3 reads TGTGCCAGCAACGGACGGAGGGACCAGCCCCAGCATTTT. Translating it yields CASNGRRDQPQHF.

This chain joins TRBV19 and TRBJ1-5; maybe TRBD1 (6 bases). Between the trimmed V and J ends, which lost 1 base and 9 bases, there was a span of 7 bases. The CDR3 spans 12 residues. Germline V gives CDR1 LNHDA, CDR2 SQIVND (reference sequence). In DNA form, the CDR3 reads TGTGCCAGTAGTATAGGAGGGGGGCCCCAGCATTTT. This translates into CASSIGGGPQHF.

This clone was seen only once. The V gene is TRBV18, the J gene TRBJ2-2; 7 nucleotides match TRBD1. V was pared by 1 base and J by 0 bases, with 2 bases of the junction left unmatched. The CDR3 has 16 residues. Germline V CDR1 and CDR2: KGHSH, LQKENI. The CDR3 coding sequence is TGTGCCAGCTCACCACGGGGGACAGCGAACACCGGGGAGCTGTTTTTT. Its translation is CASSPRGTANTGELFF.

This CDR3 is CASSERQVPETQYF. The CDR3 nucleotides are TGTGCCAGCAGCGAGCGACAGGTCCCAGAGACCCAGTACTTC. The chain carries TRBV9 and TRBJ2-5; D is perhaps TRBD1 (6 bases). V was pared by 3 bases and J by 4 bases, with 13 bases between. Germline CDR1 reads SGDLS; CDR2 reads YYNGEE. The CDR3 contains 14 residues.

This clone was seen a single time. This chain links TRBV29-1 with TRBJ2-5; 7 positions match TRBD2. The better agreement between TRBJ2-7 and the DNA end casts doubt on the J call. This CDR3 has 12 residues. In germline, CDR1 is SQVTM, CDR2 ANQGSEA. CDR3 amino acids: CSVEWGGYEQYF. CDR3 bases: TGCAGCGTTGAATGGGGGGGGTACGAGCAGTACTTC.

The genes are TRBV15 and TRBJ2-3; 9 bases fit TRBD2. Germline lookup yields CDR1 LNHNV and CDR2 YYDKDF (reference sequence). The CDR3 runs to 17 residues. J gave up 1 base and V 10 bases, and 15 bases lay outside the gene matches. CDR3 in amino acids: CASSRLAGVGRTDTQYF. In DNA, the CDR3 is TGTGCCAGCTCCCGGTTAGCGGGAGTTGGGCGCACAGATACGCAGTATTTT.

This rearrangement joins TRBV29-1 to TRBJ2-3; 11 bases are shared with TRBD2. The CDR3 contains 14 residues. Germline lookup yields CDR1 SQVTM and CDR2 ANQGSEA. V lost 2 bases, J lost 4 bases, and 2 bases stayed unmatched. The CDR3 DNA follows: TGCAGCGTTGAATCTAGCGGGAGGCCAGATACGCAGTATTTT. This codes for CSVESSGRPDTQYF.

The rearrangement joins TRBV19 to TRBJ2-5; 8 bases match TRBD2. Germline lookup yields CDR1 LNHDA and CDR2 SQIVND (reference sequence). The CDR3 has 15 amino acids. The J segment lost 2 bases and the V segment lost 6 bases, leaving 8 bases of the junction unmatched. CDR3: CASSSGRAKQETQYF. DNA of the CDR3: TGTGCCAGTAGCTCCGGGAGGGCAAAACAAGAGACCCAGTACTTC. The full variable domain, completed using reference TRBV19 and TRBJ2-5, is DGGITQSPKYLFRKEGQNVTLSCEQNLNHDAMYWYRQDPGQGLRLIYYSQIVNDFQKGDIAEGYSVSREKKESFPLTVTSAQKNPTAFYLCASSSGRAKQETQYFGPGTRLLVL.

CDR3 nucleotides: TGTGCCAGCAGCAAAGAATTACCCCGGGACAGACCAACTAATGAAAAACTGTTTTTT. Translating gives CASSKELPRDRPTNEKLFF. The J gene is TRBJ1-4, the V gene TRBV21-1; the table's D call, TRBD1, has no DNA check behind it. TRBV21-1 is reported as a pseudogene. The CDR3 has 19 amino acids.

This clone was detected only once. The chain has TRBV20-1 and TRBJ1-4; tentative D call: TRBD1 (5 bases). Trimming took off 3 bases at V and 0 bases at J, with 8 bases between the two ends. CDR1 is DFQATT and CDR2 is SNEGSKA in the germline V gene (reference sequence). The CDR3 has 14 amino acids. CDR3 loop: CSASLTATNEKLFF. The CDR3 nucleotides read TGCAGTGCTAGTCTGACAGCAACTAATGAAAAACTGTTTTTT.

The gene calls are TRBV5-1 and TRBJ1-6, with D possibly TRBD1 on 5 matching bases. CDR1 and CDR2 from the germline V gene are SGHRS and YFSETQ. The germline V and J ends were trimmed by 3 bases and 7 bases, with 14 bases remaining between them. The CDR3 runs to 15 residues. The CDR3 is CASSSQLTENSPLHF. CDR3 sequence (DNA): TGCGCCAGCAGCTCCCAGCTGACAGAAAATTCACCCCTCCACTTT.

The chain has TRBV7-8 and TRBJ2-7, with D tentatively TRBD1 (7 bases). This CDR3 contains 14 residues. Trimming removed 5 bases from V and 1 base from J, with 12 bases in between. Germline CDR1 reads SGHVS; CDR2 reads FQNEAQ. As DNA, the CDR3 is TGTGCCAGCAGCCCGACAGGGAGGTCCTACGAGCAGTACTTC. Translated, it gives CASSPTGRSYEQYF. Filled out from reference TRBV7-8 and TRBJ2-7, the complete variable domain reads GAGVSQSPRYKVAKRGQDVALRCDPISGHVSLFWYQQALGQGPEFLTYFQNEAQLDKSGLPSDRFFAERPEGSVSTLKIQRTQQEDSAVYLCASSPTGRSYEQYFGPGTRLTVT.

The gene calls are TRBV27 and TRBJ2-7; TRBD1 aligns across 7 bases. CDR3 size: 14 residues. After removal of 3 bases from V and 5 bases from J, the junction contained 7 bases not matched to a gene. In germline, CDR1 is MNHEY, CDR2 SMNVEV (reference sequence). CDR3 sequence reads: CASSFTGTVDEQYF. CDR3 DNA: TGTGCCAGCAGTTTCACCGGGACAGTAGACGAGCAGTACTTC.

The V call is TRBV28, the J call TRBJ2-1; 11 nucleotides agree with TRBD2. There are 15 residues in the CDR3. Germline assignment: CDR1 MDHEN and CDR2 SYDVKM. V trimming: 8 bases; J trimming: 4 bases; junction bases outside the gene matches: 7. The CDR3 DNA reads as TGTGCCAGCCCACCACTAGCGGGAGATTACAATGAGCAGTTCTTC. It is translated as CASPPLAGDYNEQFF.

The chain has TRBV19 and TRBJ2-7; tentative D call: TRBD1 (6 bases). Germline assignment: CDR1 LNHDA and CDR2 SQIVND (reference sequence). The length of the CDR3 is 14 residues. Trimming took 5 bases from V and 2 from J, leaving 13 bases between them. CDR3 sequence (DNA): TGTGCCAGTAGTGCTCGGACAGCAGCCTACGAGCAGTACTTC. Encoded protein: CASSARTAAYEQYF.

This sequence joins TRBV6-5 and TRBJ1-2; 8 nucleotides match TRBD1. V was clipped by 6 bases and J by 4 bases; unmatched bases: 10. Germline CDR1 reads MNHEY; CDR2 reads SVGAGI. This CDR3 is 15 amino acids long. The CDR3 sequence: CASRKRDRPIYGYTF. CDR3 DNA: TGTGCCAGCAGGAAACGGGACAGGCCGATCTATGGCTACACCTTC.

The J gene is TRBJ2-1, the V gene TRBV28, with a possible D match to TRBD2 (5 bases). V was trimmed by 2 bases and J by 6 bases, leaving 8 bases between them. The CDR3 has 13 residues. Germline loops: CDR1 MDHEN, CDR2 SYDVKM. The CDR3 here is CASSLQRVNEQFF. The CDR3 DNA is TGTGCCAGCAGTTTACAGAGGGTCAATGAGCAGTTCTTC. The whole variable domain, remainder taken from reference TRBV28 and TRBJ2-1, is DVKVTQSSRYLVKRTGEKVFLECVQDMDHENMFWYRQDPGLGLRLIYFSYDVKMKEKGDIPEGYSVSREKKERFSLILESASTNQTSMYLCASSLQRVNEQFFGPGTRLTVL.

V usage is TRBV20-1 and J usage is TRBJ1-1, with 7 bases that match TRBD1. V was clipped by 3 bases and J by 3 bases; unmatched bases: 4. Germline CDR1 DFQATT, CDR2 SNEGSKA (reference sequence). This CDR3 spans 13 amino acids. The CDR3 sequence: CSASQQGYTEAFF. The CDR3 region has the DNA TGCAGTGCTAGTCAACAGGGGTACACTGAAGCTTTCTTT.

V usage is TRBV7-2 and J usage is TRBJ2-1, with D possibly matching TRBD1 (7 bases). V gave up 1 base and J gave up 3 bases, with 10 bases separating them. This CDR3 spans 15 amino acids. Germline V gene data show CDR1 as SGHTA and CDR2 as FQGNSA. CDR3 sequence: CASSLGGTVYNEQFF. The CDR3 DNA follows: TGTGCCAGCAGCTTAGGCGGGACAGTCTACAATGAGCAGTTCTTC.

The chain carries TRBV12-3 or TRBV12-4 and TRBJ2-7; 7 bases align to TRBD1. The CDR3 consists of 11 residues. V shed 6 bases and J 5 bases; nucleotides not matched to a gene: 1. This CDR3 is CASRGQNEQYF. In DNA, the CDR3 is TGTGCCAGCAGGGGACAGAACGAGCAGTACTTC.

In its sample, this clone was seen a few times. The chain employs TRBV11-2 and TRBJ2-1, with 8 positions matching TRBD2. This CDR3 contains 14 residues. The V and J ends lost 0 bases and 8 bases, in that order; junction bases with no gene match: 3. Germline V gene sequence: CDR1 SGHAT, CDR2 FQNNGV. The CDR3 here is CASSLERGAHEQFF. The CDR3 bases are TGTGCCAGCAGCTTAGAGCGGGGGGCACATGAGCAGTTCTTC.

This chain connects TRBV11-3 to TRBJ2-1; D possibly corresponds to TRBD2 (6 bases). CDR3 length: 15 amino acids. Germline loops: CDR1 SGHNT, CDR2 YENEEA. The germline V and J ends were trimmed by 3 bases and 2 bases, with 11 bases remaining between them. The CDR3 coding sequence is TGTGCCAGCAGCTTGAGGGAGGCCACCTACAATGAGCAGTTCTTC. Its translation is CASSLREATYNEQFF.

The chain carries TRBV6-5 and TRBJ1-6; 7 bases line up with TRBD1. CDR3 length: 16 amino acids. The germline V gene has CDR1 MNHEY and CDR2 SVGAGI. V dropped 8 bases and J dropped 7; count of bases not matched to a gene: 14. CDR3 nucleotide sequence: TGTGCCAGCGGTTGGGGATCGGGACAGCCGAATTCACCCCTCCACTTT. This encodes CASGWGSGQPNSPLHF.

The chain is built from TRBV7-8 and TRBJ1-2; 7 nucleotides match TRBD1. J lost 11 bases, V lost 2 bases, and 2 bases had no gene match. This CDR3 has 11 residues. Germline-derived CDR1 and CDR2 are SGHVS and FQNEAQ. The chain's CDR3 is CASSLTGDYTF. CDR3 nucleotide sequence: TGTGCCAGCAGCTTAACAGGGGATTACACCTTC.

This chain joins TRBV20-1 and TRBJ1-6, with D perhaps matching TRBD1 (5 bases). CDR1 DFQATT and CDR2 SNEGSKA come from the germline V gene (reference sequence). This CDR3 spans 12 amino acids. Deletions cut 3 bases from V and 7 bases from J, with 7 bases between. This CDR3 is CSASAGNSPLHF. The CDR3 bases are TGCAGTGCTAGTGCAGGGAATTCACCCCTCCACTTT.

The V gene is TRBV13, the J gene TRBJ1-2; D ambiguous. Per the germline V gene, CDR1 is PRHDT and CDR2 is FYEKMQ (reference sequence). This CDR3 contains 14 residues. The ends were cut back, 4 bases at V and 3 bases at J, with 12 bases in the middle. This CDR3 is CASSSTPIDYGYTF. The CDR3 nucleotides read TGTGCCAGCAGCTCGACACCAATCGACTATGGCTACACCTTC. Complete variable domain (other parts from reference TRBV13 and TRBJ1-2): AAGVIQSPRHLIKEKRETATLKCYPIPRHDTVYWYQQGPGQDPQFLISFYEKMQSDKGSIPDRFSAQQFSDYHSELNMSSLELGDSALYFCASSSTPIDYGYTFGSGTRLTVV.

CDR3 coding DNA: TGTGCCAGCAGCAGCCCGGGACATCTGGCTTTCTTT. Translation: CASSSPGHLAFF. This chain uses TRBV12-3 or TRBV12-4 with TRBJ1-1; the D gene is possibly TRBD1 (6 bases). The CDR3 extends over 12 amino acids. The ends were cut back, 6 bases at V and 11 bases at J, with 16 bases in the middle.

The chain employs TRBV5-1 and TRBJ1-4; perhaps TRBD1 as D (6 bases). The CDR3 is 16 residues long. Germline CDR1 reads SGHRS; CDR2 reads YFSETQ. Trimming removed 4 bases from V and 7 bases from J, with 20 bases in between. DNA of the CDR3: TGCGCCAGCAGCCCAAAACGACAGGAGAGGGGTGAAAAACTGTTTTTT. Translated: CASSPKRQERGEKLFF.